The TCR beta chain under discussion was sequenced for a study of blood T cell repertoires in COVID-19. The CDR3 spans 11 residues. V dropped 9 bases and J dropped 4 bases, with 10 bases sitting between them. CDR1 is LNHDA, CDR2 SQIVND, per germline (reference sequence). Clones were sequenced by immunoSEQ multiplex PCR, and TCRdb holds only the in-frame ones, with some missing. The sample records roughly 160,000 clones, approximately 80% being singletons. The source material was PBMCs or T cells enriched from blood (not recorded which). The TCR was taken from a woman aged 60 to 75 who had recovered from COVID-19. The chain combines TRBV19 with TRBJ2-7; D is uncertain. CDR3 sequence (DNA): TGTGCCAGCGGAGACTGGTACGAGCAGTACTTC. Residues: CASGDWYEQYF.